This T cell receptor (beta chain) was recovered during a study of TIL therapy for anti-PD-1-resistant metastatic lung cancer. Time point given: pre-treatment sample, taken before nivolumab and TIL therapy. Pleural nodules or supraclavicular lymph nodes made up most of the excised metastases sampled. Enrollment ran from October 2017 to early 2020. V lost 4 bases and J lost 0, with 15 bases in between. The CDR3 has 17 amino acids. The libraries were made with immunoSEQ v3. The assay was immunoSEQ multiplex PCR, and TCRdb's table has in-frame clones only and misses some. This sample yields more than 20,000 clones, of which about 63% are seen a single time; roughly 15% belongs to the top ten.

Sequenced here: tumor tissue, sampled at baseline. This clonotype was sampled from a woman aged 30 to 85 with non-small cell lung cancer. The chain uses TRBV23-1 and TRBJ2-2; tentative D call: TRBD2 (6 bases). TRBV23-1 is flagged as an ORF with uncertain function. The CDR3 nucleotides read TGCGCCAGCAGTCGGGGGGTAGGAGACGCGAACACCGGGGAGCTGTTTTTT. This codes for CASSRGVGDANTGELFF.